This T cell receptor (beta chain) was observed in a study of blood T cells in healthy people across ages. Overall study context: About one barcoded beta molecule per two T cells came from capture by template switching.

Study findings and constraints: A strong correlation was found between TCR beta diversity and the percentage of naive T cells.

Then a second PCR, running about 7 to 11 cycles, was carried out with a sample-barcoded 5' primer and a J-beta primer mix. TCRdb called the 5' RACE reads again in MiXCR, with one record for every CDR3 protein. The sample carries some 1.4 million distinct CDR3 sequences, roughly 40% recorded once. This clonotype has only a few counts. Its antigen is unknown. This CDR3 is 12 amino acids long. Germline CDR1 SGHTA, CDR2 FQGNSA. The ends were cut back, 2 bases at V and 8 bases at J, with 8 bases in the middle. The receptor was derived from a woman between 18 and 29 years old in good health. This chain uses TRBV7-2 with TRBJ2-3; no reliable D call. Sequencing input: blood. CDR3 coding DNA: TGTGCCAGCAGCTTACAGGAAGCTACGCAGTATTTT. This gives the protein CASSLQEATQYF.